This T cell receptor beta chain was recorded in a study of blood T cell repertoires in COVID-19. The overall study: Donors in the United States, Italy and Spain gave samples during acute or convalescent COVID-19.

Per the original data handling: Reference gene primer amplification gave nucleated cell count estimates. Sequencing was performed with immunoSEQ multiplex PCR; in TCRdb, only in-frame clones are kept and a portion is missing. V and J calls and clone size are as listed in that table; D and trimming were resolved from the DNA. The table includes over 85,000 clones, roughly 77% detected once. The CDR3 consists of 14 residues. V dropped 6 bases and J dropped 1; count of bases not matched to a gene: 6. Per the germline V gene, CDR1 is SGHTA and CDR2 is FQGNSA. Input material: peripheral blood. This receptor was identified in a human donor in a cohort sampled during active COVID-19. The J gene is TRBJ2-7, the V gene TRBV7-2; 7 bases are shared with TRBD1. Written as DNA, the CDR3 is TGTGCCAGCAGGCCCGGGACAGATTCCTACGAGCAGTACTTC. This gives the protein CASRPGTDSYEQYF. The full variable domain, rest sourced from reference TRBV7-2 and TRBJ2-7, is GAGVSQSPSNKVTEKGKDVELRCDPISGHTALYWYRQSLGQGLEFLIYFQGNSAPDKSGLPSDRFSAERTGGSVSTLTIQRTQQEDSAVYLCASRPGTDSYEQYFGPGTRLTVT.